Presented here are 15 T cell receptor beta chains from one specimen sequenced in a study of T cells in Graves' hyperthyroidism and ophthalmopathy. Amplified TCR beta CDR3 regions came from RNA transcripts. Using the HTBI primer set, a first-round RT-PCR was run on the TCR CDR3. TCRdb called the multiplex PCR reads again in MiXCR, with one record for every CDR3 protein. The sample shows about 570,000 distinct CDR3 sequences, 35% to 55% of them seen only once. Sequenced: peripheral blood or thyroid tissue (not recorded which). These receptors were obtained from an adult woman with Graves' disease, either hyperthyroidism or ophthalmopathy (not recorded which).

The DNA for the CDR3 is TGTGCCAGCAGTGGTGGCGACAGTCAAGAGACCCAGTACTTC. Protein product: CASSGGDSQETQYF. The rearrangement joins TRBV2 to TRBJ2-5; a weak D match, TRBD1 (5 bases). V was trimmed by 4 bases and J by 2 bases, leaving 11 bases between them. CDR1 SNHLY and CDR2 FYNNEI come from the germline V gene. The CDR3 sequence is 14 residues long.

This clonotype has at least ten counts. The V gene is TRBV19, the J gene TRBJ2-2; either TRBD1 or TRBD2 may supply D (5 bases each). Between the trimmed V and J ends, which lost 3 bases and 0 bases, there was a span of 8 bases. The CDR3 totals 15 residues. Looked up from germline, CDR1 is LNHDA and CDR2 is SQIVND (reference sequence). The CDR3, as DNA: TGTGCCAGTAGTATCGGGGCCCCGAACACCGGGGAGCTGTTTTTT. It translates to CASSIGAPNTGELFF.

The rearrangement uses TRBV24-1 and TRBJ2-5, with 7 positions matching TRBD2. J gave up 5 bases and V 3 bases, and 5 bases lay outside the gene matches. The CDR3 totals 14 residues. The germline CDR1 and CDR2 sequences are KGHDR and SFDVKD. CDR3 nucleotides: TGTGCCACCAGTGATGCTACTAGCGACGAGACCCAGTACTTC. It encodes CATSDATSDETQYF.

This clonotype has ten or more counts. V is TRBV7-9 and J is TRBJ1-2; D is undetermined. This CDR3 contains 14 residues. Germline V CDR1 and CDR2: SEHNR, FQNEAQ (reference sequence). V shed 5 bases and J shed 4 bases, with 14 bases lying between them. The CDR3 reads CASSPLGRVYGYTF. CDR3 sequence (DNA): TGTGCCAGCAGCCCACTAGGACGGGTCTATGGCTACACCTTC.

This clonotype has at least ten counts. This rearrangement joins TRBV7-2 to TRBJ2-5; 7 bases agree with TRBD2. The junction had 8 bases not matched to a gene; V was cut back by 6 bases and J by 1 base. CDR3 length: 15 amino acids. CDR1 and CDR2 (germline): SGHTA, FQGNSA. The CDR3 reads CASSSSGTSQETQYF. The CDR3 region has the DNA TGTGCCAGCAGTTCCAGCGGGACCAGCCAAGAGACCCAGTACTTC.

The chain joins TRBV2 to TRBJ2-2, with D possibly matching TRBD1 (6 bases). CDR3 size: 16 residues. V was shortened by 5 bases and J by 2 bases, with 15 bases between the two germline ends. Germline V lookup: CDR1 SNHLY, CDR2 FYNNEI. The CDR3 bases are TGTGCCAGCAGTTCCCTACAGGGTGGAAACACCGGGGAGCTGTTTTTT. It encodes CASSSLQGGNTGELFF.

This clonotype turned up a few times. This sequence joins TRBV2 and TRBJ2-3; 9 bases agree with TRBD2. Unmatched junction bases numbered 7, after V lost 11 bases and J lost 4 bases. This CDR3 region has 13 residues. Germline values: CDR1 SNHLY, CDR2 FYNNEI. CDR3: CAGKAGGADTQYF. In nucleotides, the CDR3 is TGTGCCGGAAAAGCGGGAGGTGCAGATACGCAGTATTTT.

The chain links TRBV9 to TRBJ1-4; TRBD1 matches 9 bases. Germline CDR1 is SGDLS and CDR2 is YYNGEE. The ends lost 3 bases at V and 3 bases at J; junction bases unmatched: 6. The CDR3 extends over 16 amino acids. CDR3 DNA: TGTGCCAGCAGCGCGGGACAGGGTGCAGCTAATGAAAAACTGTTTTTT. As protein: CASSAGQGAANEKLFF.

The chain links TRBV29-1 to TRBJ2-7, with D possibly being TRBD2 (6 bases). Trimming stripped 1 base from V and 3 bases from J, with 16 bases between. Germline V gene data show CDR1 as SQVTM and CDR2 as ANQGSEA. CDR3 length: 15 amino acids. The CDR3, as DNA: TGCAGCGTTGAAGCCCCGGAGGGAAGGGTCTACGAGCAGTACTTC. Translating gives CSVEAPEGRVYEQYF.

This clonotype has a count of ten or more. The chain has TRBV6-6 and TRBJ1-2; perhaps TRBD1 as D (6 bases). The V gene's germline CDR1 is MNHNY and CDR2 SVGAGI (reference sequence). Trimming pared 8 bases from V and 8 bases from J, leaving 12 bases between. The CDR3 length is 11 residues. The CDR3 sequence: CASLGGRGYTF. For the CDR3, the DNA is TGTGCCAGCTTGGGGGGCCGGGGCTACACCTTC.

The rearrangement links TRBV7-8 to TRBJ2-7; 8 nucleotides agree with TRBD2. CDR1 SGHVS and CDR2 FQNEAQ come from the germline V gene. This CDR3 region has 16 residues. The J segment lost 0 bases and the V segment lost 2 bases, leaving 6 bases of the junction unmatched. The DNA for the CDR3 is TGTGCCAGCAGCTTAAGGCTAGCGGGTTCCTCCTACGAGCAGTACTTC. Encoded protein: CASSLRLAGSSYEQYF.

This clonotype has at least ten counts. V gene TRBV20-1 combines with J gene TRBJ2-7; D may correspond to TRBD1 or TRBD2 (5 bases each). CDR3 length equals 15 residues. CDR1 and CDR2 (germline): DFQATT, SNEGSKA (reference sequence). The V end lost 5 bases, the J end lost 7 bases, and 24 bases lay between the germline ends. CDR3 region: CSALRRDRMDREQYF. CDR3 nucleotide sequence: TGCAGTGCTCTCCGCCGGGACCGCATGGACCGGGAGCAGTACTTC.

In this sample, this clonotype turned up many times. The chain combines TRBV7-3 with TRBJ2-7; 16 bases are a match to TRBD2. J lost 5 bases, V lost 3 bases, and 7 bases had no gene match. The CDR3 covers 17 residues. The V gene's germline CDR1 is SGHTA and CDR2 FQGTGA. The CDR3 DNA is TGTGCCAGCAGCTTCTCCGGGGGGACTAGCGGGAGGGACGAGCAGTACTTC. This codes for CASSFSGGTSGRDEQYF.

In regard to this clonotype: This sequence may be a read error, since a much larger clone differs from it by one base. The V call is TRBV20-1, the J call TRBJ1-2; D is undetermined. This CDR3 comprises 15 residues. Germline values: CDR1 DFQATT, CDR2 SNEGSKA (reference sequence). CDR3 loop: CGATTDGTFIYGYTF. As DNA, the CDR3 is TGCGGTGCTACTACGGACGGAACCTTCATCTATGGCTACACCTTC.

This clonotype was detected ten times or more. The CDR3 DNA follows: TGTGCCAGTCAAACAGGGTCAGTCTTGTCGCGGTCACCCCTCCACTTT. Its translation is CASQTGSVLSRSPLHF. The rearrangement joins TRBV5-5 to TRBJ1-6; a possible D gene is TRBD1 (6 bases). Trimming left V 8 bases short and J 10 bases short, with 25 bases between. Germline V CDR1 and CDR2: SGHKS, YYEKEE (reference sequence). The CDR3 length is 16 residues.